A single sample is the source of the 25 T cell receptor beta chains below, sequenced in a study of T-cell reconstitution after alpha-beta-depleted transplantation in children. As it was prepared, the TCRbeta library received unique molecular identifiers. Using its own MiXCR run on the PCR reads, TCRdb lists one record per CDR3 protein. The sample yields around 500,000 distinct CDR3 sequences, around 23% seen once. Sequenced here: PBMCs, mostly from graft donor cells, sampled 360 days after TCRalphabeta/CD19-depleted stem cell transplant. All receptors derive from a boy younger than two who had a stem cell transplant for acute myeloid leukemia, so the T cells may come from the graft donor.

In nucleotides, the CDR3 is TGTGCCAGCAGTTACCAGGGAGTGGCCTCCTACGAGCAGTACTTC. As protein: CASSYQGVASYEQYF. The chain has TRBV6-5 and TRBJ2-7, with D tentatively TRBD1 or TRBD2 (5 bases each). This CDR3 is built from 15 residues. The V and J ends lost 2 bases and 0 bases respectively, with 11 bases between them. The germline V gene encodes CDR1 MNHEY and CDR2 SVGAGI.

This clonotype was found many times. CDR3 protein: CASSLEGGGPTDTQYF. CDR3 sequence (DNA): TGTGCCAGCAGCTTAGAAGGCGGGGGTCCCACAGATACGCAGTATTTT. The chain combines TRBV7-9 with TRBJ2-3; 7 nucleotides agree with TRBD2. V trimming: 1 base; J trimming: 2 bases; junction bases outside the gene matches: 6. This CDR3 is built from 16 residues. Per the germline V gene, CDR1 is SEHNR and CDR2 is FQNEAQ (reference sequence).

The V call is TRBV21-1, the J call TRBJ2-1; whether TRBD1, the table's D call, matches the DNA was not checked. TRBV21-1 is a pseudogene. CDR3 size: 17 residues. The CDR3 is CASSKAGDRVLDNEQFF. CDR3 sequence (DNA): TGTGCCAGCAGCAAAGCGGGGGACAGGGTCTTAGACAATGAGCAGTTCTTC.

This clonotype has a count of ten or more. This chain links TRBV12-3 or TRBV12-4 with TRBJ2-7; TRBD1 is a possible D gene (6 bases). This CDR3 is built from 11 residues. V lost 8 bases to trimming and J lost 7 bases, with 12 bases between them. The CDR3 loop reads CASSLGAEQYF. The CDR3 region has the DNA TGTGCCAGCTCCTTGGGGGCGGAGCAGTACTTC.

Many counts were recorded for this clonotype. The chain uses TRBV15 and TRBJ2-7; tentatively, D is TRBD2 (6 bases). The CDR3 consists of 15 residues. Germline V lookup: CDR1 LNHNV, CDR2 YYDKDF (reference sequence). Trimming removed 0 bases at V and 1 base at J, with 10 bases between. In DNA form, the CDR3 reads TGTGCCACCAGCAGAGATCCGGGGGTATCCTACGAGCAGTACGTC. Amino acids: CATSRDPGVSYEQYV.

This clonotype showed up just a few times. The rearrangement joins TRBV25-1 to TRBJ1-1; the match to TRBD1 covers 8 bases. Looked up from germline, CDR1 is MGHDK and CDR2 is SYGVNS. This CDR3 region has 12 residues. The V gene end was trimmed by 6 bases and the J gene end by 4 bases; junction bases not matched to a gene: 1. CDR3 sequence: CASRGQGTEAFF. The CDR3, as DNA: TGTGCCAGCAGAGGACAGGGCACTGAAGCTTTCTTT.

In DNA, the CDR3 is TGTGCCAGCTCACCGTTCCTAAATGAGCAGTTCTTC. The encoded protein is CASSPFLNEQFF. The V call is TRBV18, the J call TRBJ2-1; no firm D call. V lost 3 bases and J lost 7, with 7 bases in between. CDR3 size: 12 residues. CDR1 and CDR2 from the germline V gene are KGHSH and LQKENI.

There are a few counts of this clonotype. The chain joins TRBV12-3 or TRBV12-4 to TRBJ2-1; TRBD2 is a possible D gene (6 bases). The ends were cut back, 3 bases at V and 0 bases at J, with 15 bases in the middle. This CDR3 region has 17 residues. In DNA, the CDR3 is TGTGCCAGCAGTTTTAGGGGAGGCTCGAGCTCCTACAATGAGCAGTTCTTC. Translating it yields CASSFRGGSSSYNEQFF.

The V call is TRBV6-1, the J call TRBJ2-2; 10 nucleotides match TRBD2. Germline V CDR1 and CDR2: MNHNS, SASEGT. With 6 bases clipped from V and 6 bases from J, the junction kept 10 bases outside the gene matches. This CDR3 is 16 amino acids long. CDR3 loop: CASSSGGVMMAGELFF. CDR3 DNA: TGTGCCAGCAGCAGCGGGGGGGTGATGATGGCCGGGGAGCTGTTTTTT.

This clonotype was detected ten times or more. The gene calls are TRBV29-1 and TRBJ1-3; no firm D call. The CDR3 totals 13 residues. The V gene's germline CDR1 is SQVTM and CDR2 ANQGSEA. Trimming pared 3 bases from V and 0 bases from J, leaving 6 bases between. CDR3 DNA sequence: TGCAGCGTTGATGGTGGCTCTGGAAACACCATATATTTT. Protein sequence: CSVDGGSGNTIYF.

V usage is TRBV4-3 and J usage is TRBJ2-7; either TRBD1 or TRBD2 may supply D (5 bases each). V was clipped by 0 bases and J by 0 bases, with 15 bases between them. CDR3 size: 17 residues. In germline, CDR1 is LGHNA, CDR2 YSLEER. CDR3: CASSQEGYGTSSYEQYF. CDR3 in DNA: TGCGCCAGCAGCCAAGAGGGTTACGGGACGAGCTCCTACGAGCAGTACTTC.

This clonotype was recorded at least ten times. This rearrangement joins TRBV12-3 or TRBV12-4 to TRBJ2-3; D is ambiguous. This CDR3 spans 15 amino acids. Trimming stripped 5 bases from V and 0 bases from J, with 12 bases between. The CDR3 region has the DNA TGTGCCAGCAGTCATTGGGTTACTAGCACAGATACGCAGTATTTT. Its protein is CASSHWVTSTDTQYF.

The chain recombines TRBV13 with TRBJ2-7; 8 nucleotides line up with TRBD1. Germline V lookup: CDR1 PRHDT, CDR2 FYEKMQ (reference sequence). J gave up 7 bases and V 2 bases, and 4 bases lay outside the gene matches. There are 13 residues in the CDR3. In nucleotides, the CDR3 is TGTGCCAGCAGCTTAAGCAGGGGGCAAGAGCAGTACTTC. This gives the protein CASSLSRGQEQYF.

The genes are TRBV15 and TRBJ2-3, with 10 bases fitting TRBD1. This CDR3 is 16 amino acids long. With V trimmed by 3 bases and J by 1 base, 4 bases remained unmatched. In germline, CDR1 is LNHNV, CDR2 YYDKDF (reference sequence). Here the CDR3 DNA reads TGTGCCACCAGCAGCGATGGGACAGGGGGCACAGATACGCAGTATTTT. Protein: CATSSDGTGGTDTQYF. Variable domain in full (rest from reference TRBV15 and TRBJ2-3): DAMVIQNPRYQVTQFGKPVTLSCSQTLNHNVMYWYQQKSSQAPKLLFHYYDKDFNNEADTPDNFQSRRPNTSFCFLDIRSPGLGDTAMYLCATSSDGTGGTDTQYFGPGTRLTVL.

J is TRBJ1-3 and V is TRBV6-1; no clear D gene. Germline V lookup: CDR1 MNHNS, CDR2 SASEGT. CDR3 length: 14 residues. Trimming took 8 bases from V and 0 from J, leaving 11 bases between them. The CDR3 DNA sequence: TGTGCCAGCTCCCCTCAGATCTCTGGAAACACCATATATTTT. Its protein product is CASSPQISGNTIYF.

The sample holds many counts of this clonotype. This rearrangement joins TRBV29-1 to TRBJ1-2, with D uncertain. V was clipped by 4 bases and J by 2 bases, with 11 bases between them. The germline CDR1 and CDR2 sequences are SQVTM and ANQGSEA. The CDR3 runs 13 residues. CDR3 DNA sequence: TGCAGCGTTGTTTCGGGAACGAACTATGGCTACACCTTC. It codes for CSVVSGTNYGYTF.

DNA for the CDR3: TGTGCCAGCAGCTTAGGGTTGGGGTACGAGCAGTACGTC. Protein product: CASSLGLGYEQYV. The V gene is TRBV7-7, the J gene TRBJ2-7, with D unresolved. The CDR3 extends over 13 amino acids. Trimming stripped 1 base from V and 4 bases from J, with 8 bases between. Germline V gives CDR1 SSHAT, CDR2 FNYEAQ (reference sequence).

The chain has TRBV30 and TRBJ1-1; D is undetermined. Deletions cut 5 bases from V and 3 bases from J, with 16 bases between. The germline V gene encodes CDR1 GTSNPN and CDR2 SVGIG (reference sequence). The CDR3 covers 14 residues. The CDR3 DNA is TGTGCCTGGGGAGACACAATCACGGACACTGAAGCTTTCTTT. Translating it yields CAWGDTITDTEAFF.

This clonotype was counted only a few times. CDR3 bases: TGTGCCAGCAGCTTTGGGGGCTTAGGAGATACGCAGTATTTT. Translating gives CASSFGGLGDTQYF. The gene calls are TRBV11-2 and TRBJ2-3, with a tentative D call TRBD1 (6 bases). Germline values: CDR1 SGHAT, CDR2 FQNNGV. The CDR3 covers 14 residues. Deletions cut 3 bases from V and 5 bases from J, with 12 bases between.

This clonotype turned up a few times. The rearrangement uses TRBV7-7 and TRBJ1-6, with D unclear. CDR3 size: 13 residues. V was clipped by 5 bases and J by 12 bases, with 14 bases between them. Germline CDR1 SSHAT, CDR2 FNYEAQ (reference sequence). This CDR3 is CASSPTPGKPLHF. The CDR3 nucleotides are TGTGCCAGCAGCCCTACCCCCGGGAAACCCCTCCACTTT.

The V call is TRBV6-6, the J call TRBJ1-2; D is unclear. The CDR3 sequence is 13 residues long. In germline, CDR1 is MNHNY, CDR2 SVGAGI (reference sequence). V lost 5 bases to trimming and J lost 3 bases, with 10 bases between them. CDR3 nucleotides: TGTGCCAGCAGTACTTTATGGGACTATGGCTACACCTTC. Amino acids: CASSTLWDYGYTF.

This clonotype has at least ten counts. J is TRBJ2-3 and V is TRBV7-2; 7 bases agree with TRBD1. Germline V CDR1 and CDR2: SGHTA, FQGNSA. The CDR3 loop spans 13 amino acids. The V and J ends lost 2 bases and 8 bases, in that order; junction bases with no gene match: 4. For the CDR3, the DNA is TGTGCCAGCAGCTTAAAAGGGGGCGTTACGCAGTATTTT. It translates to CASSLKGGVTQYF.

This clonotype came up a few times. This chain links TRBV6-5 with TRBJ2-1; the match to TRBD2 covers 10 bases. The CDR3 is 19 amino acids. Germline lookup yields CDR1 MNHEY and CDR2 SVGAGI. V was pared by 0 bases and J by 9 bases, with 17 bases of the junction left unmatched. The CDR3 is CASSYSALAGDYAGGEQFF. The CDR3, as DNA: TGTGCCAGCAGTTACTCGGCCCTAGCGGGGGACTACGCAGGGGGTGAGCAGTTCTTC.

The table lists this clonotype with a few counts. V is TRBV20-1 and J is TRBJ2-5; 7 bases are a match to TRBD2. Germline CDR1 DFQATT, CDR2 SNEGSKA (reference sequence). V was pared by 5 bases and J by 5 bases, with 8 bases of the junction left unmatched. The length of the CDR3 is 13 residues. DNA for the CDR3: TGCAGTGCTTGGGGGGGGGAGGATGAGACCCAGTACTTC. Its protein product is CSAWGGEDETQYF.

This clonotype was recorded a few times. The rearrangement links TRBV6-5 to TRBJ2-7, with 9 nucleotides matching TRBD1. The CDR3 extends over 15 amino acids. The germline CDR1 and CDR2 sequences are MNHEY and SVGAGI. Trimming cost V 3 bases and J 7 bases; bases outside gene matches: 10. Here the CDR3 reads CASSYRGQGDSEQYF. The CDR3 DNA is TGTGCCAGCAGTTATCGGGGACAGGGAGACTCAGAGCAGTACTTC.